This T cell receptor beta chain came from a study of T cells after yellow fever vaccination. TCRdb re-analysed the 5' RACE reads in MiXCR, keeping a single row per CDR3 protein. The sample carries around 260,000 distinct CDR3 sequences, 5.2% recorded once. There are a few counts of this clonotype. CDR1 is KGHDR and CDR2 is SFDVKD in the germline V gene. The CDR3 has 12 residues. Trimming took off 1 base at V and 9 bases at J, with 6 bases between the two ends. This specimen was CD4+ T cells sorted from PBMCs, taken on the day of the yellow fever booster vaccination. This TCR was sampled from a young man who received the YFV17D yellow fever vaccine. This rearrangement joins TRBV24-1 to TRBJ2-1; D gene ambiguous. CDR3 bases: TGTGCCACCAGTGATTTTGGGTCTGAGCAGTTCTTC. Translation gives CATSDFGSEQFF.